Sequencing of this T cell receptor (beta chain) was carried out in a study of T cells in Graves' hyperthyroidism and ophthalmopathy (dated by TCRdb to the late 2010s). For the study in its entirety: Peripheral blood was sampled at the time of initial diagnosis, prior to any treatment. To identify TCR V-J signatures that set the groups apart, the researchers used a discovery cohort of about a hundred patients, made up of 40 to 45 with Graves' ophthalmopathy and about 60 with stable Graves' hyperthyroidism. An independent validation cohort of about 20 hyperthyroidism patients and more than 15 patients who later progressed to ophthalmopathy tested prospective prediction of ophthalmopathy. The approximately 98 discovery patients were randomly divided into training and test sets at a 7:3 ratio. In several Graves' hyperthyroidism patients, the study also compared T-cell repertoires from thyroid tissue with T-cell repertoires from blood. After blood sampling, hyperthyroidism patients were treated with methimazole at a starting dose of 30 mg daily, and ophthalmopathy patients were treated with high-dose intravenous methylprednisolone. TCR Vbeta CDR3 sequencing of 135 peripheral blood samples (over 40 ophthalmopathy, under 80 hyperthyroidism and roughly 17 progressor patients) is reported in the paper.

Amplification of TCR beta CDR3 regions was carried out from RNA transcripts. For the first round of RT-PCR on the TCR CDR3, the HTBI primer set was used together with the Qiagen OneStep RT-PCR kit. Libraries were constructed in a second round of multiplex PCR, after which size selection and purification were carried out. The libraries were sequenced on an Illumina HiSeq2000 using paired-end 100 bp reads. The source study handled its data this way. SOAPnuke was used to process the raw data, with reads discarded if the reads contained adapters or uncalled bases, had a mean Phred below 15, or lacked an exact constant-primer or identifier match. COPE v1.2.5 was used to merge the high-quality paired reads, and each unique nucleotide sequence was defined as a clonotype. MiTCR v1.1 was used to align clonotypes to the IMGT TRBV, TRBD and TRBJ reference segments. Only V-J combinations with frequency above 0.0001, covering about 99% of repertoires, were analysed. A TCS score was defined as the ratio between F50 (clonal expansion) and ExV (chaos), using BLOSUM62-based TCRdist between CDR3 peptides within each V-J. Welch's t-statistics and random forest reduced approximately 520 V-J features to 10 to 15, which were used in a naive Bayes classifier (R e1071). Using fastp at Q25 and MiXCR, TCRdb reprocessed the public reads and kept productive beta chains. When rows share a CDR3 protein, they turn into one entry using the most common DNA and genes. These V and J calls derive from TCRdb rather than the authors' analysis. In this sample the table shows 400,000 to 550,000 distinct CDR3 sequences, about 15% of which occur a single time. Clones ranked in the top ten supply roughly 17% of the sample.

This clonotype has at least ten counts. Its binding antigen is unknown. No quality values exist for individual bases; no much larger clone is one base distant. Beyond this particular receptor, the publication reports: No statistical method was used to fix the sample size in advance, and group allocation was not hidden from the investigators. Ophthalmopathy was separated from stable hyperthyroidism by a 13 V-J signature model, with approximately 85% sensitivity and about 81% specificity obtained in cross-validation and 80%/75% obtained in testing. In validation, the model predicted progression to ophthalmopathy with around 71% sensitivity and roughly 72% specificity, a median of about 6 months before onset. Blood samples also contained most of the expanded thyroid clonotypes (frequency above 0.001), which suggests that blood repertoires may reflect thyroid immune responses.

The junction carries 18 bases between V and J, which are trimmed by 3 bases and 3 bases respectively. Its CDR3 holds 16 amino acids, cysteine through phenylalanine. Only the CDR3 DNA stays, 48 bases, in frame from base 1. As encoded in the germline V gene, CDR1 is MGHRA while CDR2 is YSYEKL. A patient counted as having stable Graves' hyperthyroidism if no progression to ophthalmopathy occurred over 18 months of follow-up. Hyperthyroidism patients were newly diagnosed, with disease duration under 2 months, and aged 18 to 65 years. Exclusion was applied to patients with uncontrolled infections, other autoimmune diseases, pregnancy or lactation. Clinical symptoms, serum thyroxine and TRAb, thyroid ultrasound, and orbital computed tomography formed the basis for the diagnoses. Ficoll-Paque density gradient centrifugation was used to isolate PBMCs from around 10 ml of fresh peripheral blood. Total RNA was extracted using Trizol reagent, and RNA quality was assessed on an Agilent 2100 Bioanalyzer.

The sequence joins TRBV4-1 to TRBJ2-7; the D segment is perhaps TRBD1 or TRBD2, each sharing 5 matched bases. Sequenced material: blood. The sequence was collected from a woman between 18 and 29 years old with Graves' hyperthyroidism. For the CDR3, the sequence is CASSHTGRGAFYEQYF. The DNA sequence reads TGCGCCAGCAGCCATACGGGGCGTGGGGCTTTCTACGAGCAGTACTTC.